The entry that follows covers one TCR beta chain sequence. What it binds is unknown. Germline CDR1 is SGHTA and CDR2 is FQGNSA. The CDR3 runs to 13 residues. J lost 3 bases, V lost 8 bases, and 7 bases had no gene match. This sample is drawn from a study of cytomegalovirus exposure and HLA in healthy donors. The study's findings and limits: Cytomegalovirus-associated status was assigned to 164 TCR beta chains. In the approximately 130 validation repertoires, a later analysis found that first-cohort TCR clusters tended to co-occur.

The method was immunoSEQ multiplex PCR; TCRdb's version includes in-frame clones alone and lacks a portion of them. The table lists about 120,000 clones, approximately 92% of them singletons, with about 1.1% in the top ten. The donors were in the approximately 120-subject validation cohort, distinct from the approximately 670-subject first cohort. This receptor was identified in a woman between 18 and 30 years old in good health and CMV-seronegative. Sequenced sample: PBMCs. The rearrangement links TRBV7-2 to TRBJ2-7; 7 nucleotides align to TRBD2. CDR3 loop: CASSPQRGYEQYV. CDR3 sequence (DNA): TGTGCCAGCTCCCCACAGCGGGGCTACGAGCAGTACGTC.